The following is a T cell receptor (beta chain) sequence with its context. This specimen belongs to a study of T cell changes during pregnancy in multiple sclerosis. V lost 5 bases, J lost 0 bases, and 5 bases lay in between. This CDR3 is built from 12 residues. CDR1 is SGHNT, CDR2 YENEEA, per germline. Only in-frame clones appear in the TCRdb table, and some are missing; sequencing was by immunoSEQ multiplex PCR. Of 60,000 or so clones in the sample, roughly 91% are singletons; the top ten hold just over 0.85%. The chain links TRBV11-3 to TRBJ2-7; the D is unclear. The sequence derives from a female donor with multiple sclerosis, enrolled in a pregnancy study. This specimen consisted of peripheral blood, obtained before pregnancy. The CDR3 region is CASSKSSYEQYF. The DNA for the CDR3 is TGTGCCAGCAGCAAGAGCTCCTACGAGCAGTACTTC.